One and the same sample provided the 5 T cell receptor beta chains below, sequenced in a study of T cell repertoires in cytomegalovirus infection. In TCRdb, the reads were re-called with MiXCR into one record per CDR3 protein. The table lists approximately 280,000 distinct CDR3 sequences, approximately 22% of them singletons, with roughly 20% in the top ten. The antigens for these receptors are not known. Here the sequenced sample was cultured PBMCs, taken from culture after CMV antigen stimulation. These receptors all come from a human donor in good health (CMV status not recorded). Some clones in this sample may be carry-over from other donors' samples.

This clonotype occurred a few times. The chain combines TRBV12-3 or TRBV12-4 with TRBJ2-7; unclear D gene. The CDR3 is 14 residues long. V was clipped by 6 bases and J by 4 bases, with 16 bases between them. CDR3 in DNA: TGTGCCAGCAGCCCCGGTGCAGCTTATTACGAGCAGTACTTC. As protein: CASSPGAAYYEQYF.

A few counts support this clonotype. The chain links TRBV12-3 or TRBV12-4 to TRBJ1-5; 8 nucleotides agree with TRBD1. This CDR3 comprises 15 residues. Germline trimming cut 4 bases from V and 2 bases from J; bases unmatched to any gene: 4. The CDR3 DNA sequence: TGTGCCAGCAGTTCCAGGGGGCAGGGCAATCAGCCCCAGCATTTT. It codes for CASSSRGQGNQPQHF.

The chain uses TRBV28 and TRBJ1-3; 7 nucleotides align to TRBD1. The CDR3 is 13 amino acids. In germline, CDR1 is MDHEN, CDR2 SYDVKM. V lost 6 bases, J lost 12 bases, and 11 bases stayed unmatched. The chain's CDR3 is CASSRRQGQVIYF. In DNA form, the CDR3 reads TGTGCCAGCAGCAGAAGACAGGGACAAGTCATATATTTT.

The chain joins TRBV12-3 or TRBV12-4 to TRBJ2-5, with TRBD2 matching 7 bases. V lost 6 bases to trimming and J lost 4 bases; unmatched junction nucleotides: 8. The CDR3 loop spans 14 amino acids. The CDR3 DNA reads as TGTGCCAGCAGCCCCACGGGGGGAGGAGAGACCCAGTACTTC. Translated: CASSPTGGGETQYF.

This rearrangement joins TRBV5-5 to TRBJ2-3; the D is unclear. Looked up from germline, CDR1 is SGHKS and CDR2 is YYEKEE (reference sequence). The CDR3 loop spans 15 amino acids. V was shortened by 0 bases and J by 3 bases, with 11 bases between the two germline ends. This chain's CDR3 is CASSLGRITTDTQYF. CDR3 nucleotide sequence: TGTGCCAGCAGCTTGGGCAGAATAACAACAGATACGCAGTATTTT.